This T cell receptor (beta chain) was sequenced in a study of T cells after posttransplantation cyclophosphamide (TCRdb year 2016). Regarding the complete study: Using TRB sequencing, the study followed how the T cell repertoire rebuilt after myeloablative bone marrow transplantation with posttransplantation cyclophosphamide given as GVHD prophylaxis. Blood from all 30 or so PTCy patients who had 1-year posttransplant specimens underwent TRB sequencing. In 3 patients, up to roughly 3 additional blood samples taken between 2 and 5.2 years after transplant also underwent TRB sequencing, as did pretransplant blood from a handful of patients. Samples from 30 to 35 PTCy-treated patients, along with samples from some 17 of their related bone marrow donors, underwent antigen receptor sequencing. Because TRA and TRB clonality correlated tightly in roughly nine samples, the subsequent TCR analyses were limited to TRB only. Public TRB sequences were compared against a database of over 3,000 sequences linked to responses to pathogens, tumor antigens, self-antigens and alloantigens. Overall study outcomes, separate from this receptor: Across 45 patients, recipient CMV seropositivity and CMV reactivation were highly associated with TRB clonality; PTCy diversity was similar to CNI/methotrexate controls. Donor-recipient similarity was low at 1-2 months but increased during the first year, and donor CD8+ memory clones often dominated later blood repertoires. The TRB repertoires of T cells infiltrating skin or the GI tract showed only limited overlap with the TRB repertoires found in blood.

Genomic DNA was the input for TRB sequencing, which was run either with the immunoSEQ assay at survey resolution or with the hsTCRB kit. The source study handled its data this way. The immunoSEQ software handled the initial read processing, while the LymphoSeq R package was used for the repertoire analyses. Clonality was computed as 1 minus normalized Shannon entropy; Gini coefficient was also calculated for each TRB dataset. Phenotypes of unsorted samples were inferred by mapping TRB sequences from sorted subsets of the recipient or donor onto the same recipient's unsorted samples. Here the immuneACCESS table is served through TCRdb, limited to in-frame sequences with V and J called. Missing clones are a known gap in these copies; in checked studies unresolved V genes cover under half, and the rest lacks a known reason. V, J and clone size reflect that table, while D and trimming were determined from the DNA. This sample lists more than 30,000 clones; about 89% were detected once. The ten largest clonotypes hold 0.2% to 0.3% of the sample.

Unmatched junction bases come to 3, with V trimmed by 5 bases and J by 6 bases. Inclusive of the bounding cysteine and phenylalanine, the CDR3 is 12 residues long. CDR3 DNA is the only sequence kept; it has 36 bases, read in frame from the first base. CDR1 and CDR2, per the germline V gene, are WSHSY and SAAADI. Viable CD3+CD4+ or CD3+CD8+ cells that were CCR7+CD45RA+CD45RO-CD95-CD27+CD28+ were defined as naive T cells. On the day of marrow donation, related bone marrow donors gave peripheral blood samples. Mononuclear cells from peripheral blood and bone marrow were separated by Ficoll-Hypaque density centrifugation and then cryopreserved. FACS on a FACSAria II was used to sort CD4+ and CD8+ T cells, including the naive and memory subsets. Concerning this clone itself: Its antigen target is currently unknown. No base qualities exist here, and no much larger clone lies one base off it.

The TCR sequence derives from an older woman in good health, CMV-negative, and a related stem cell transplant donor. Source material: naive CD4+ T cells sorted from PBMCs. The rearranged segments are TRBV10-2 and TRBJ2-7; 8 junctional bases match TRBD1. The CDR3 corresponds to CASSLDRGEQYF. The nucleotides read TGCGCCAGCAGTCTAGACAGGGGCGAGCAGTACTTC.